This TCR beta chain was captured in a study of blood T cell repertoires in COVID-19. Looking at the study overall: T cells, B-cell-depleted T cells, or PBMCs provided the cDNA or gDNA that served as material.

In the study's own analysis: Cell counts per sample came from amplifying reference gene primers. The table came from immunoSEQ multiplex PCR; TCRdb's copy has only in-frame clones and leaves some out. The DNA was the basis for D and trimming; V, J and clone size are from that table. Of fewer than 450,000 clones in the sample, around 90% were seen once. Per the germline V gene, CDR1 is LGHDT and CDR2 is YNNKEL (reference sequence). This CDR3 has 14 amino acids. Unmatched junction bases numbered 8, after V lost 3 bases and J lost 7 bases. Each participant's cohort was designated according to participant-reported clinical history.

The sequence came from a woman aged 40 to 49 with acute COVID-19. The rearrangement links TRBV3-1 (or the pseudogene TRBV3-2) to TRBJ1-2; 7 positions match TRBD1. Sequenced material: PBMCs or T cells enriched from blood (not recorded which). The CDR3 coding sequence is TGTGCCAGCAGCCATCTGACAGGGTTGGGTGGCTACACCTTC. This translates into CASSHLTGLGGYTF.